These T cell receptor beta chains were read from a single sample in a study of T cells after yellow fever vaccination. TCRdb itself ran the 5' RACE reads through MiXCR, one entry per CDR3 protein. The sample gives around 300,000 distinct CDR3 sequences, 3.5% to 4.5% of which show up once; around 19% is in the top ten. The specimen comprised PBMCs, sampled 15 days after the yellow fever booster vaccination. The receptor set was obtained from a man younger than 30 who received the YFV17D yellow fever vaccine. Each CDR3 is given with its conserved first and last residue.

V gene: TRBV7-2
CDR3 protein: CASSSTRQAGELFF

V gene: TRBV4-2
CDR3 protein: CASRHSSGGAYNEQFF

V gene: TRBV19
CDR3 protein: CASSGTAGQPQHF

V gene: TRBV28
CDR3 protein: CASSLQAGGTEAFF

V gene: TRBV4-3
CDR3 protein: CASSQDQRGGEQFF

V gene: TRBV20-1
CDR3 protein: CSARDGLGNTIYF

V gene: TRBV4-2
CDR3 protein: CASSQEKYEQYF

V gene: TRBV30
CDR3 protein: CAWSSRENQPQHF

V gene: TRBV4-3
CDR3 protein: CASSQAARGRQYYGYTF

V gene: TRBV7-9
CDR3 protein: CASSLSARGDEQFF

V gene: TRBV15
CDR3 protein: CATSRGRDSSTALHF

V gene: TRBV29-1
CDR3 protein: CSVGGRPLANYGYTF

V gene: TRBV28
CDR3 protein: CATAFSGYKNIQYF

V gene: TRBV18
CDR3 protein: CASSPRDRFSGNTIYF

V gene: TRBV4-3
CDR3 protein: CASSQDPTGMVEKLFF

V gene: TRBV4-1
CDR3 protein: CASSQDSTVNEKLFF